The 9 T cell receptor beta chains below were found in one sample sequenced in a study of T cells expressing NK-cell markers (dated by TCRdb to 2020 to 2021). Receptor amplification or capture employed 5' RACE. The listed sequencing device is Illumina HiSeq 2000. TCRdb reprocessed the reads and assigns one entry to each CDR3 protein sequence, leaving out DNA. The table of this sample itemizes approximately 170,000 distinct CDR3 sequences. The ten largest account for just over 20% of the sample. What was sequenced was blood T cells: a sorted CD56 or NKG2C T cell subset, CD4+ or CD8+ T cells, or bulk PBMC T cells (not recorded which). The source is a man aged 18-70 years in good health.

The chain has TRBV12-3 or TRBV12-4 and TRBJ2-3. CDR3 size: 16 residues. CDR3: CASSFRLARSTDTQYF.

J is TRBJ1-1 and V is TRBV2. CDR3 size: 15 residues. Per the germline V gene, CDR1 is SNHLY and CDR2 is FYNNEI. CDR3 residues: CASSPGDFMNTEAFF.

This chain links TRBV27 with TRBJ1-2. Germline CDR1 is MNHEY and CDR2 is SMNVEV (reference sequence). The CDR3 covers 16 residues. The CDR3 protein is CASSLSAVQFNYGYTF.

This chain connects TRBV27 to TRBJ1-3. CDR3 size: 16 residues. CDR1 MNHEY and CDR2 SMNVEV come from the germline V gene (reference sequence). CDR3 sequence: CASSFPSPGMRNTIYF.

This rearrangement joins TRBV2 to TRBJ1-6. The CDR3 is 14 residues long. Germline lookup yields CDR1 SNHLY and CDR2 FYNNEI. CDR3 in amino acids: CASRQDSYNSPLHF.

The chain combines TRBV27 with TRBJ1-1; TCRdb selects TRBD1, and the lack of DNA leaves this call unchecked. The CDR3 length is 13 residues. Germline V gene data show CDR1 as MNHEY and CDR2 as SMNVEV (reference sequence). The CDR3 region is CASSSLARTEAFF.

The chain carries TRBV3-1 and TRBJ2-2; no DNA is available, so the TRBD2 call from TCRdb remains unchecked. The germline gives CDR1 LGHDT, CDR2 YNNKEL (reference sequence). There are 13 residues in the CDR3. CDR3 protein: CASSLTRVGELFF.

The gene calls are TRBV5-4 and TRBJ2-5. Germline loops: CDR1 SGHNT, CDR2 YYREEE (reference sequence). The CDR3 runs 13 residues. CDR3 sequence reads: CASRFRDEETQYF.

The V gene is TRBV6-2 or TRBV6-3, the J gene TRBJ2-3; with no DNA, the TCRdb D assignment of TRBD2 cannot be verified. CDR3 length: 14 residues. The germline V gene encodes CDR1 MNHEY and CDR2 SVGEGT. CDR3 region: CASSSREEVDTQYF.